Below, 2 T cell receptor beta chains from the same sample are listed, as sequenced in a study of blood T cells in healthy people across ages. It was with a sample-barcoded 5' primer and a J-beta primer mix that a second PCR of roughly 7 to 12 cycles was run. TCRdb called the 5' RACE reads again in MiXCR, with one record for every CDR3 protein. Among 800,000 or so distinct CDR3 sequences listed, roughly 25% were seen once. These data were also filed under a second study, of T cells of mothers and their children.

Sequenced input: blood. All receptors derive from a boy aged 5-17 years in good health.

The rearrangement links TRBV2 to TRBJ1-1; D ambiguous. The CDR3 consists of 11 residues. V dropped 5 bases and J dropped 11 bases, with 12 bases sitting between them. Germline loops: CDR1 SNHLY, CDR2 FYNNEI. This CDR3 is CASSLDVQAFF. The CDR3 DNA sequence: TGTGCCAGCAGTCTGGACGTTCAGGCTTTCTTT.

The chain joins TRBV27 to TRBJ2-7, with 7 bases fitting TRBD2. Germline CDR1 MNHEY, CDR2 SMNVEV (reference sequence). The V segment lost 4 bases and the J segment 3 bases; nucleotides outside the gene matches: 6. The CDR3 totals 14 residues. CDR3 loop: CASSSAVAGYEQYF. The CDR3 nucleotides read TGTGCCAGCAGTTCCGCGGTAGCGGGCTACGAGCAGTACTTC.